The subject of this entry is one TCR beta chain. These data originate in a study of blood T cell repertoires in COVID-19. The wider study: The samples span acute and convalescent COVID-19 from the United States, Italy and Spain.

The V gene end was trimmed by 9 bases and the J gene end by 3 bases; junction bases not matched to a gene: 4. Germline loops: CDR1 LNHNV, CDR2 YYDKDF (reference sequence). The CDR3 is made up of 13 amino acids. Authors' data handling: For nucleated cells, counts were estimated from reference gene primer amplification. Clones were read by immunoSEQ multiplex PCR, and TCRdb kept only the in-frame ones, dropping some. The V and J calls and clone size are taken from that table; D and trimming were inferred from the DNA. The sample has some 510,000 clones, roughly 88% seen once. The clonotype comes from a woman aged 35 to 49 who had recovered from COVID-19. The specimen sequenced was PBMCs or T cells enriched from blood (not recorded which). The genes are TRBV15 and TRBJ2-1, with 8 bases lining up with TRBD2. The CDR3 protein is CATGGTSYNEQFF. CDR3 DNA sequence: TGTGCCACTGGGGGGACTAGCTACAATGAGCAGTTCTTC.